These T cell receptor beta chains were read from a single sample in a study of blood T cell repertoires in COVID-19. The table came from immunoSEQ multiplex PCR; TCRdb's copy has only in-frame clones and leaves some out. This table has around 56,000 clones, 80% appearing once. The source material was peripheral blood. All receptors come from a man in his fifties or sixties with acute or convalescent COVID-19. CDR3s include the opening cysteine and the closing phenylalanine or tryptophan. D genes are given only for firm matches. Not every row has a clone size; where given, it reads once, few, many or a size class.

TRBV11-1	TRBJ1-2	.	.	CASSLDGRGSYGYTF	TGTGCCAGCAGCTTAGATGGCAGGGGCTCCTATGGCTACACCTTC
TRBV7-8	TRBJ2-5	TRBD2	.	CASSARTSPTQYF	TGTGCCAGCAGCGCCCGGACTAGCCCGACCCAGTACTTC
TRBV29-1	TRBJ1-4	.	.	CSVRGDEKLFF	TGCAGCGTTCGGGGGGATGAAAAACTGTTTTTT
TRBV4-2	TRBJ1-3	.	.	CASSQEGRTTGNTIYF	TGTGCCAGCAGCCAAGAGGGGAGGACCACTGGAAACACCATATATTTT
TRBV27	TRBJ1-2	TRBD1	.	CASSTGGYGYTF	TGTGCCAGCAGTACAGGGGGTTATGGCTACACCTTC
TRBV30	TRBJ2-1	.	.	CAWRTGGSLNEQFF	TGTGCCTGGAGGACGGGGGGCTCCCTGAATGAGCAGTTCTTC
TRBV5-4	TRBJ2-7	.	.	CASSPGARSSYEQYF	TGTGCCAGCAGCCCAGGGGCTCGGAGCTCCTACGAGCAGTACTTC
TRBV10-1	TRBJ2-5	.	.	CASNLMGSGTYLHQETQYF	TGCGCCAGCAATCTCATGGGAAGCGGGACATACCTTCACCAAGAGACCCAGTACTTC
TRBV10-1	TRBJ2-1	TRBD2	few	CASLTSGDNEQFF	TGCGCCAGCCTTACTAGCGGGGACAATGAGCAGTTCTTC
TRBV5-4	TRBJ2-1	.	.	CASSRDWGNNEQFF	TGTGCCAGCAGCCGGGACTGGGGAAACAATGAGCAGTTCTTC
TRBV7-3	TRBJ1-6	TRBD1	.	CASSSDRGSPLHF	TGTGCCAGCAGCTCCGACAGGGGCTCACCCCTCCACTTT
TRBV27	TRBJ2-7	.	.	CASSPRTVLPYEQYF	TGTGCCAGCAGTCCCCGGACAGTTTTGCCCTACGAGCAGTACTTC
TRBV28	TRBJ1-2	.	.	CASSLEDSKNGYTF	TGTGCCAGCAGTTTAGAGGACTCGAAAAATGGCTACACCTTC
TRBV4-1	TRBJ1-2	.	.	CASSLTQNYGYTF	TGCGCCAGCAGTCTGACACAGAACTATGGCTACACCTTC
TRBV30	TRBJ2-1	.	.	CAWSVETGRNEQFF	TGTGCCTGGAGTGTAGAGACAGGGAGGAATGAGCAGTTCTTC
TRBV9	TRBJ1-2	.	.	CASSPYRLQNYGYTF	TGTGCCAGCAGCCCGTATCGATTACAAAACTATGGCTACACCTTC
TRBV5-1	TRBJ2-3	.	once	CASSATGSTDTQYF	TGCGCCAGCAGCGCGACAGGCAGCACAGATACGCAGTATTTT
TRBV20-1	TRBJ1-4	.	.	CSASLSEKLFF	TGCAGTGCTAGCCTCTCTGAAAAACTGTTTTTT
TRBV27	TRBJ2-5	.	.	CASSFNPGGGTGETQYF	TGTGCCAGCAGTTTTAACCCCGGAGGGGGCACCGGGGAGACCCAGTACTTC
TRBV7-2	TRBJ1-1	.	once	CASSLTVTEAFF	TGTGCCAGCAGCTTAACGGTCACTGAAGCTTTCTTT
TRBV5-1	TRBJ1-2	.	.	CASSHRQGNYGYTF	TGCGCCAGCAGCCACCGGCAGGGTAACTATGGCTACACCTTC
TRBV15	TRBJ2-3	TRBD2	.	CATSSRGWLAGGQGTDTQYF	TGTGCCACCAGCTCAAGAGGATGGCTAGCGGGGGGGCAAGGCACAGATACGCAGTATTTT
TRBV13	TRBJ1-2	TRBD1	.	CASSLGLGQGAGGYTF	TGTGCCAGCAGCTTGGGTCTCGGACAGGGGGCTGGGGGCTACACCTTC
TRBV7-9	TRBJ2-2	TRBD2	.	CASSYSGGPTGELFF	TGTGCCAGCAGCTATAGCGGGGGGCCGACCGGGGAGCTGTTTTTT
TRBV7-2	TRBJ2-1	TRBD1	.	CASSPLGTGANEQFF	TGTGCCAGCAGCCCTCTTGGGACAGGGGCAAATGAGCAGTTCTTC
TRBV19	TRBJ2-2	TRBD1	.	CASSIAKTGGPGELFF	TGTGCCAGTAGTATAGCCAAGACAGGGGGCCCCGGGGAGCTGTTTTTT
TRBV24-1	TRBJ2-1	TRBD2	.	CATSIAGYNEQFF	TGTGCCACCAGTATAGCGGGGTACAATGAGCAGTTCTTC
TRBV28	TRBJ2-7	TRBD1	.	CATGGYLEQYF	TGTGCTACAGGGGGCTATCTCGAGCAGTACTTC
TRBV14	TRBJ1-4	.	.	CASSQEVGTGEKLFF	TGTGCCAGCAGCCAAGAAGTCGGGACTGGAGAAAAACTGTTTTTT
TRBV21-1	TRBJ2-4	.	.	CASSTLAGENIQYF	TGTGCCAGCAGCACTCTAGCGGGGGAAAACATTCAGTACTTC
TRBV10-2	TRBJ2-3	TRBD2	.	CASSVAGDTDTQYF	TGCGCCAGCAGCGTAGCGGGGGACACAGATACGCAGTATTTT
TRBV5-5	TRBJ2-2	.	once	CASSLVLAPRELFF	TGTGCCAGCAGCTTGGTACTAGCCCCAAGGGAGCTGTTTTTT
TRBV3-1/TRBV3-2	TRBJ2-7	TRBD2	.	CASSHPSGGSYEQYF	TGTGCCAGCAGCCACCCCAGCGGGGGCAGCTACGAGCAGTACTTC
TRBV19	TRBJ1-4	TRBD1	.	CASSIYATGLGSNEKLFF	TGTGCCAGTAGTATATATGCGACAGGGTTGGGGTCGAATGAAAAACTGTTTTTT
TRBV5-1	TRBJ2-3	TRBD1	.	CASSRTGLSTNTDTQYF	TGCGCCAGCAGCCGGACAGGACTTTCCACTAACACAGATACGCAGTATTTT
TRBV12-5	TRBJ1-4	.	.	CASGEQGSEKLFF	TGTGCTAGTGGTGAACAGGGAAGTGAAAAACTGTTTTTT
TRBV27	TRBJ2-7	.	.	CASSFRGSYEQYF	TGTGCCAGCAGTTTCAGGGGATCCTACGAGCAGTACTTC
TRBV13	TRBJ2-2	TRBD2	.	CASSSGGPTGELFF	TGTGCCAGCAGCAGCGGGGGGCCCACCGGGGAGCTGTTTTTT
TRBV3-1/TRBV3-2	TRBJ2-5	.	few	CASSQIGTLQETQYF	TGTGCCAGCAGCCAAATAGGGACACTCCAAGAGACCCAGTACTTC
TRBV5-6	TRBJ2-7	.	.	CASGSGAGPYEQYF	TGTGCCAGCGGGTCGGGAGCCGGTCCTTACGAGCAGTACTTC
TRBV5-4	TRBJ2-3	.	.	CASGSQPTDTQYF	TGTGCCAGCGGGAGTCAGCCCACAGATACGCAGTATTTT
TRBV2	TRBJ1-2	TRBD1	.	CADKRDRGQEYGYTF	TGTGCCGACAAGAGAGACAGGGGGCAGGAGTATGGCTACACCTTC